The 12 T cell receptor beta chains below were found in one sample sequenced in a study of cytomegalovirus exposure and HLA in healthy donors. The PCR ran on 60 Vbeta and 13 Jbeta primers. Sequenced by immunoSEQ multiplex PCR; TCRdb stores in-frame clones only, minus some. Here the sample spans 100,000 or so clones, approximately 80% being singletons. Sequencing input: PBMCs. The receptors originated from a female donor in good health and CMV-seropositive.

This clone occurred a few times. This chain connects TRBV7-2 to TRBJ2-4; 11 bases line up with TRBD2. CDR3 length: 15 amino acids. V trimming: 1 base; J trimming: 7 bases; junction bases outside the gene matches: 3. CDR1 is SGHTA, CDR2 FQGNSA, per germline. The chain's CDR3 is CASSLVTSGSNIQYF. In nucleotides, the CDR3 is TGTGCCAGCAGCTTAGTTACTAGCGGGAGTAACATTCAGTACTTC.

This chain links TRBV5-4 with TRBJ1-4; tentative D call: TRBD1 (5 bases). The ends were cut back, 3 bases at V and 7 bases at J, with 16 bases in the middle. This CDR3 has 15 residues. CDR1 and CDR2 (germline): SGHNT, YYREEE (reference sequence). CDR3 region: CASSSLQEEGEKLFF. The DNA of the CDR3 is TGTGCCAGCAGCTCGTTACAGGAAGAAGGTGAAAAACTGTTTTTT.

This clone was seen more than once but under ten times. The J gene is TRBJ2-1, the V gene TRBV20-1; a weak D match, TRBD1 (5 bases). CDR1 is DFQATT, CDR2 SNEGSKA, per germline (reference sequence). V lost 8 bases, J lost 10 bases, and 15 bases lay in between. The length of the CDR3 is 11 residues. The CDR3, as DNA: TGCAGTTCACAGGAATCATGGGAGCAGTTCTTC. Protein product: CSSQESWEQFF.

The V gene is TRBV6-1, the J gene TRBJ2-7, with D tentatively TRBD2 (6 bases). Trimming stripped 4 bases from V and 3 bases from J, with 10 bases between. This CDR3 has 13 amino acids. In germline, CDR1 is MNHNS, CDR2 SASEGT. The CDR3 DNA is TGTGCCAGCAGTGGGGACTCTCACTACGAGCAGTACTTC. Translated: CASSGDSHYEQYF.

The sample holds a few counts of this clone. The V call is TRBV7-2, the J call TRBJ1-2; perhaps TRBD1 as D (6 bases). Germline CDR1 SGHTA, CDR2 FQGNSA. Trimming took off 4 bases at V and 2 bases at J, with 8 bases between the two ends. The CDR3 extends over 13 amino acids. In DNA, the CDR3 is TGTGCCAGCAGCTGGACAGAAAACTATGGCTACACCTTC. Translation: CASSWTENYGYTF.

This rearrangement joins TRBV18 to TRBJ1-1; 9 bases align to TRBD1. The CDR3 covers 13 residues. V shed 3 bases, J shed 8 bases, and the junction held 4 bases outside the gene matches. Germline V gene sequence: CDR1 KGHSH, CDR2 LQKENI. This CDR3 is CASSPGQGREAFF. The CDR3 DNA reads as TGTGCCAGCTCACCCGGACAGGGGAGGGAAGCTTTCTTT.

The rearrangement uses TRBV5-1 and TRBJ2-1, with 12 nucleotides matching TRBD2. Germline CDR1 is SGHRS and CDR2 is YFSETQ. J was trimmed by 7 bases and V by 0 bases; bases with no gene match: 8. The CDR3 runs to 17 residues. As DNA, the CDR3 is TGCGCCAGCAGCTTGGCGCTAGCGGGAGGGAATGGTAATGAGCAGTTCTTC. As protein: CASSLALAGGNGNEQFF.

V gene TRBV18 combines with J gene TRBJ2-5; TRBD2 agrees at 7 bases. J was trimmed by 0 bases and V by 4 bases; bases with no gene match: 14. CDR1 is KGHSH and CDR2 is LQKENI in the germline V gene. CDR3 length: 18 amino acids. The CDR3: CASSQIFGLAENQETQYF. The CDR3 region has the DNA TGTGCCAGCTCACAAATTTTTGGTCTAGCGGAGAACCAAGAGACCCAGTACTTC.

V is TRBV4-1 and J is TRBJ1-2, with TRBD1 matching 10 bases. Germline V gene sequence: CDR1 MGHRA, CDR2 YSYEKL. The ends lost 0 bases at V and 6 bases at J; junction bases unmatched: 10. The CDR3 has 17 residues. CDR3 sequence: CASSQDPRDRGFHGYTF. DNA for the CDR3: TGCGCCAGCAGCCAAGATCCTAGGGACAGGGGCTTCCATGGCTACACCTTC.

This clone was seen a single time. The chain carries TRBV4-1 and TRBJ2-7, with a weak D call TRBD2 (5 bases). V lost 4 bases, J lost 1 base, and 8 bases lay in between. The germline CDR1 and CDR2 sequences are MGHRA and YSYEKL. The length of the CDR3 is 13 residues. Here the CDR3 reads CASSPEASYEQYF. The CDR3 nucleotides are TGCGCCAGCAGCCCGGAGGCATCCTACGAGCAGTACTTC.

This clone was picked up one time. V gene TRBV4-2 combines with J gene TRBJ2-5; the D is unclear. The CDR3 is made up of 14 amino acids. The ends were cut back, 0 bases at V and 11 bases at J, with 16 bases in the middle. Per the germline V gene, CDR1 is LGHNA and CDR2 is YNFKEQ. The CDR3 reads CASSQDPAPLEQYF. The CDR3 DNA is TGTGCCAGCAGCCAAGACCCGGCCCCTCTGGAGCAGTACTTC.

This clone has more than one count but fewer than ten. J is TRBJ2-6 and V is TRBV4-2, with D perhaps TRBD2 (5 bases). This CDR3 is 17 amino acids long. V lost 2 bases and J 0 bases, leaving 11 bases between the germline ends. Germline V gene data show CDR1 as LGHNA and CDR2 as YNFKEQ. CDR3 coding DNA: TGTGCCAGCAGCCAATCGGGATCCTCCTCTGGGGCCAACGTCCTGACTTTC. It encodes CASSQSGSSSGANVLTF.